The rows below give T cell receptor beta chains drawn from one sample of a study of identical twins. TCRdb re-called the 5' RACE reads through MiXCR, storing one row per CDR3 protein. The repertoire holds just over 450,000 distinct CDR3 sequences, with approximately 15% as singletons. These same data were also listed under a study on yellow fever vaccine responses in identical twins.

The sample taken for sequencing was CD4+ T cells sorted from blood. These receptors all come from a woman between 18 and 29 years old in good health. CDR3s leave out the opening cysteine and the closing phenylalanine or tryptophan.

j_call v_call cdr3_aa
TRBJ2-2 TRBV3-1 ASSQVVLSTGELF
TRBJ2-3 TRBV20-1 SAGDRTSTDTQY
TRBJ1-1 TRBV20-1 SARGDTEAF
TRBJ2-3 TRBV11-2 ASRPGVLSLTDTQY
TRBJ2-7 TRBV29-1 SVVGDGRSYEQY
TRBJ2-1 TRBV6-5 ASSYPSATGNEQF
TRBJ2-7 TRBV25-1 ASSVRSQVYEQY
TRBJ2-3 TRBV4-2 ASSQVRGTSTDTQY
TRBJ2-7 TRBV6-5 ASSYLGLGPEQY
TRBJ1-1 TRBV6-2/TRBV6-3 ASTDSNTEAF
TRBJ2-1 TRBV11-3 ASSNQGHEQF
TRBJ2-7 TRBV3-1 ASSQGGGSSYEQY
TRBJ1-1 TRBV24-1 ATSEGREAF
TRBJ2-1 TRBV10-1 ASSGSGTSEIAQF
TRBJ1-2 TRBV12-3/TRBV12-4 ASSLNRGYT
TRBJ2-5 TRBV5-1 ASSLARGRGLVTPLETQY
TRBJ2-1 TRBV11-2 ASSLDRPGLAGGRNNEQF
TRBJ1-1 TRBV10-1 ASSRSDWKKGAF
TRBJ1-4 TRBV10-3 AISDTSTNEKLF
TRBJ1-1 TRBV2 ASTHGTAMNTEAF
TRBJ2-5 TRBV4-3 ASSQGGLVQETQY
TRBJ2-2 TRBV5-4 ASSPGTSGGARELF
TRBJ2-5 TRBV12-3/TRBV12-4 ASSLAGVRETQY
TRBJ2-1 TRBV5-1 ASSLPPPDNNEQF
TRBJ2-3 TRBV18 ASSRSRGKGTDTQY
TRBJ2-5 TRBV9 ASSQSQGKETQY
TRBJ1-2 TRBV5-4 ASSLGGYTVNGYT
TRBJ1-2 TRBV6-5 ASRTGYGYT
TRBJ2-3 TRBV12-3/TRBV12-4 ASSLTGVDTQY
TRBJ1-5 TRBV24-1 ATSDVNQPQH
TRBJ2-7 TRBV16 ASSQSLLGRGNDEQY
TRBJ2-7 TRBV4-1 ASSQDVGGLYEQY
TRBJ2-7 TRBV28 ASSSHGTGSYEQY
TRBJ2-2 TRBV2 ASSASGGNTGELF
TRBJ1-2 TRBV27 ASSVRTGLFGYT
TRBJ2-5 TRBV29-1 SGKDRGRQETQY
TRBJ2-7 TRBV20-1 SARDWGTSSYEQY
TRBJ2-1 TRBV5-6 ASSSGQGGV